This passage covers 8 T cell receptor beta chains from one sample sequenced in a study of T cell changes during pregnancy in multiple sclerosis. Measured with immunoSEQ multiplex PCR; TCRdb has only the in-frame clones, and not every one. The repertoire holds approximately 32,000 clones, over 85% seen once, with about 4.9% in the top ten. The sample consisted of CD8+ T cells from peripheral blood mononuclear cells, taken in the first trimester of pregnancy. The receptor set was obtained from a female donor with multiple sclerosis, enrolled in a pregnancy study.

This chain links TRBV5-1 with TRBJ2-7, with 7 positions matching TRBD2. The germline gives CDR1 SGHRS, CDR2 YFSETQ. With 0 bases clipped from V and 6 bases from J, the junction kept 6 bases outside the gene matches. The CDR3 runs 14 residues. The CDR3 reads CASSLGEGRIEQYF. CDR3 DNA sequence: TGCGCCAGCAGCTTGGGGGAGGGCCGGATCGAGCAGTACTTC.

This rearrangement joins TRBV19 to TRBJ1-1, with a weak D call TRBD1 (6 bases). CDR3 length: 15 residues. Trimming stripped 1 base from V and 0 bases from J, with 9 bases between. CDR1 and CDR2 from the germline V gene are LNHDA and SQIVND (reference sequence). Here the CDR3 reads CASSIGQGLNTEAFF. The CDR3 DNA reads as TGTGCCAGTAGTATAGGGCAGGGGCTGAACACTGAAGCTTTCTTT.

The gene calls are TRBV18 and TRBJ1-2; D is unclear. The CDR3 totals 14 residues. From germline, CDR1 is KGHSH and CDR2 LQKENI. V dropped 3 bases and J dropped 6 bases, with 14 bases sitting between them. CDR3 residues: CASSPTSWRDGYTF. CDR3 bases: TGTGCCAGCTCACCGACTTCGTGGCGAGATGGCTACACCTTC.

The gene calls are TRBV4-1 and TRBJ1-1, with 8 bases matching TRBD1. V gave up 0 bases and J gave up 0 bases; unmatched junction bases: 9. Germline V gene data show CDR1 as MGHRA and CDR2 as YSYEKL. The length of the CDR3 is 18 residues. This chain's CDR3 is CASSQDRTGIGLNTEAFF. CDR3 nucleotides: TGCGCCAGCAGCCAAGATCGGACAGGGATAGGGCTGAACACTGAAGCTTTCTTT.

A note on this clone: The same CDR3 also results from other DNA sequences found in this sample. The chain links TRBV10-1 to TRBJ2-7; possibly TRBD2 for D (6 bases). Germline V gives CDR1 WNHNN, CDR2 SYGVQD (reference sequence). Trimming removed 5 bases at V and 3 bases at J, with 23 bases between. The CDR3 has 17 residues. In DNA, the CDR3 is TGCGCCAGCAGTCTCGGCTTTGGAGGGCAGACCCACTACGAGCAGTACTTC. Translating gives CASSLGFGGQTHYEQYF.

CDR3 sequence (DNA): TGCGCCAGCAGCCAAGATAAGGGTGGACTTGGAATCTACGAGCAGTACTTC. It yields the protein CASSQDKGGLGIYEQYF. This chain joins TRBV4-1 and TRBJ2-7, with D perhaps TRBD2 (5 bases). Germline CDR1 and CDR2: MGHRA and YSYEKL. The CDR3 has 17 residues. Deletions cut 0 bases from V and 3 bases from J, with 18 bases between.

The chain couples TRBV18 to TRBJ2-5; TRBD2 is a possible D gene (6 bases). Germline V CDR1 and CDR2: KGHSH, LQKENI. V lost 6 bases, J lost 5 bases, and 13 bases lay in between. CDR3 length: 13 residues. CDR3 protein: CASSTGERETQYF. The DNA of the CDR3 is TGTGCCAGCTCCACGGGGGAGAGGGAGACCCAGTACTTC.

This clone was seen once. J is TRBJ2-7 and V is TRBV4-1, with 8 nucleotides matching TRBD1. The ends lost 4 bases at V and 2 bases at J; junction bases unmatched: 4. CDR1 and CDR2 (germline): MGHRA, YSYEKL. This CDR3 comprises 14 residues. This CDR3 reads CASSLGTGTYEQYF. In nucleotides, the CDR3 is TGCGCCAGCAGCCTAGGGACAGGTACCTACGAGCAGTACTTC.